This is a list of T cell receptor beta chains from one sample in a study of T cell repertoires in ileal Crohn's disease. The table came from immunoSEQ multiplex PCR; TCRdb's copy has only in-frame clones and leaves some out. The sample holds approximately 11,000 clones, about 70% seen once. The sample comprised ileal tissue. These receptors came from an adult with Crohn's disease. Both conserved end residues are part of each CDR3. Each record gives: J gene, V gene, D gene, clone size, CDR3 protein, CDR3 DNA. A D gene is named only where the DNA matches it firmly. The listing skips clone size in some rows; elsewhere it reads once, few, many or a size class.

TRBJ1-1 | TRBV7-2 | TRBD1 | . | CASSFGTRGRAFF | TGTGCCAGCAGCTTTGGGACTAGGGGGCGGGCTTTCTTT
TRBJ2-1 | TRBV6-5 | TRBD2 | few | CASSSAGTSGGEQFF | TGTGCCAGCAGTTCTGCCGGGACTAGCGGGGGAGAGCAGTTCTTC
TRBJ1-4 | TRBV18 | . | . | CASSLEGGRNEKLFF | TGTGCCAGCTCACTCGAAGGGGGAAGAAATGAAAAACTGTTTTTT
TRBJ1-5 | TRBV19 | TRBD1 | once | CASSTVQGAGNQPQHF | TGTGCCAGTAGTACGGTACAGGGGGCTGGAAATCAGCCCCAGCATTTT
TRBJ2-2 | TRBV9 | . | . | CASSPRTTTNTGELFF | TGTGCCAGCAGCCCCCGAACCACTACGAACACCGGGGAGCTGTTTTTT
TRBJ1-5 | TRBV5-6 | TRBD1 | once | CASSLGDRMNQPQHF | TGTGCCAGCAGCTTGGGGGACAGAATGAATCAGCCCCAGCATTTT
TRBJ1-2 | TRBV7-9 | TRBD1 | . | CASSLGTGGYAGYTF | TGTGCCAGCAGCTTAGGGACAGGGGGCTACGCGGGCTACACCTTC
TRBJ1-1 | TRBV19 | . | . | CASSRGGGDRGTEAFF | TGTGCCAGTAGTAGAGGTGGAGGGGACCGGGGCACTGAAGCTTTCTTT
TRBJ2-2 | TRBV4-2 | TRBD2 | . | CASSQDPSGGANTGELFF | TGTGCCAGCAGCCAAGATCCGAGCGGGGGGGCCAACACCGGGGAGCTGTTTTTT
TRBJ1-5 | TRBV10-3 | . | once | CAISDTRQGIQPQHF | TGTGCCATCAGTGACACGAGGCAGGGGATACAGCCCCAGCATTTT
TRBJ2-1 | TRBV27 | . | . | CASSHGLYNEQFF | TGTGCCAGCAGCCACGGACTCTACAATGAGCAGTTCTTC
TRBJ1-1 | TRBV2 | . | . | CASSVGLNTEAFF | TGTGCCAGCAGTGTGGGGCTGAACACTGAAGCTTTCTTT
TRBJ1-2 | TRBV11-2 | . | . | CASSPGGGNYGYTF | TGTGCCAGCAGCCCTGGGGGGGGGAACTATGGCTACACCTTC
TRBJ1-4 | TRBV7-9 | . | few | CASSQRRGSNEKLFF | TGTGCCAGCAGCCAACGGAGAGGGAGTAATGAAAAACTGTTTTTT
TRBJ1-6 | TRBV7-9 | TRBD1 | . | CASSPPGQGYSPLHF | TGTGCCAGCAGCCCACCGGGACAGGGATATTCACCCCTCCACTTT
TRBJ1-6 | TRBV7-8 | . | . | CASSLGSVNSPLHF | TGTGCCAGCAGCCTAGGGTCAGTTAATTCACCCCTCCACTTT
TRBJ2-7 | TRBV18 | . | few | CASSPRPDEQYF | TGTGCCAGCTCACCTCGCCCGGACGAGCAGTACTTC
TRBJ1-1 | TRBV30 | TRBD1 | few | CAFRQGFEAFF | TGTGCCTTTCGACAGGGGTTCGAAGCTTTCTTT
TRBJ1-1 | TRBV11-3 | TRBD1 | . | CASSLRKGASEAFF | TGTGCCAGCAGCTTAAGGAAGGGGGCAAGTGAAGCTTTCTTT
TRBJ1-2 | TRBV18 | . | . | CASSPRSSASGYTF | TGTGCCAGCTCACCGAGGTCTTCGGCGTCTGGCTACACCTTC
TRBJ2-1 | TRBV11-3 | TRBD2 | . | CASSFAETSGGYNEQFF | TGTGCCAGCAGCTTTGCCGAGACTAGCGGGGGCTACAATGAGCAGTTCTTC
TRBJ2-5 | TRBV11-3 | TRBD2 | . | CASSDGLAGGPGTGKETQYF | TGTGCCAGCAGCGACGGACTAGCGGGGGGGCCAGGGACGGGGAAAGAGACCCAGTACTTC
TRBJ1-2 | TRBV5-1 | . | . | CASSSGQNNYGYTF | TGCGCCAGCAGCAGCGGACAGAATAACTATGGCTACACCTTC
TRBJ2-7 | TRBV6-6 | TRBD2 | . | CASLGGVPYEQYF | TGTGCCAGCCTGGGGGGGGTCCCCTACGAGCAGTACTTC
TRBJ1-5 | TRBV4-2 | . | . | CASSQEAVSPNQPQHF | TGTGCCAGCAGCCAAGAGGCCGTCTCACCAAATCAGCCCCAGCATTTT
TRBJ1-6 | TRBV10-3 | TRBD1 | . | CAIRGQGSSYNSPLHF | TGTGCCATCAGAGGACAGGGGAGCTCCTATAATTCACCCCTCCACTTT
TRBJ2-5 | TRBV7-2 | . | . | CASSLDGARGETQYF | TGTGCCAGCAGCTTAGACGGCGCAAGAGGGGAGACCCAGTACTTC
TRBJ2-6 | TRBV27 | TRBD1 | once | CASTYTGTGVPGANVLTF | TGTGCCAGCACCTATACCGGGACAGGGGTTCCTGGGGCCAACGTCCTGACTTTC
TRBJ2-2 | TRBV6-5 | . | . | CASTRGGLNTGELFF | TGTGCCAGCACGAGGGGGGGCTTAAACACCGGGGAGCTGTTTTTT
TRBJ2-7 | TRBV19 | TRBD2 | . | CASHPSGGSYEQYF | TGTGCCAGCCACCCTAGCGGGGGATCCTACGAGCAGTACTTC
TRBJ2-2 | TRBV5-1 | . | once | CASSWPEGARNTGELFF | TGCGCCAGCAGCTGGCCGGAGGGGGCAAGGAACACCGGGGAGCTGTTTTTT
TRBJ2-3 | TRBV28 | TRBD1 | once | CASRLQGAQMDTQYF | TGTGCCAGCAGGCTACAGGGGGCTCAAATGGATACGCAGTATTTT
TRBJ1-4 | TRBV28 | . | . | CASRGPGRGKLFF | TGTGCCAGCCGCGGACCGGGGCGGGGAAAACTGTTTTTT
TRBJ1-6 | TRBV7-9 | TRBD1 | few | CASSNFGQASSYNSPLHF | TGTGCCAGCAGCAATTTTGGACAGGCTAGCTCCTATAATTCACCCCTCCACTTT
TRBJ1-4 | TRBV7-6 | . | few | CASSLHPLSRNEKLFF | TGTGCCAGCAGCTTACACCCATTATCGCGTAATGAAAAACTGTTTTTT
TRBJ1-2 | TRBV7-9 | . | large | CASSFLTDRNYGYTF | TGTGCCAGCAGCTTCCTGACTGACAGAAACTATGGCTACACCTTC
TRBJ1-5 | TRBV2 | . | few | CASRGLVQPQHF | TGTGCCAGTAGAGGGCTCGTTCAGCCCCAGCATTTT
TRBJ2-7 | TRBV28 | . | . | CASRGAGAREQYF | TGTGCCAGCAGGGGGGCGGGGGCACGGGAGCAGTACTTC
TRBJ2-2 | TRBV6-1 | . | . | CASTRWRAGELFF | TGTGCCAGCACCAGATGGAGGGCCGGGGAGCTGTTTTTT
TRBJ1-4 | TRBV5-4 | TRBD1 | once | CASSTETGRKEKLFF | TGTGCCAGCAGCACGGAGACAGGGCGAAAGGAAAAACTGTTTTTT
TRBJ2-7 | TRBV6-1 | TRBD2 | . | CASSESGGTYEQYF | TGTGCCAGCAGTGAAAGCGGGGGGACCTACGAGCAGTACTTC
TRBJ1-3 | TRBV5-1 | . | . | CASSLGSFSGNTIYF | TGCGCCAGCAGCTTGGGGAGTTTTTCTGGAAACACCATATATTTT
TRBJ1-2 | TRBV5-5 | . | . | CASSTRVDYGYTF | TGTGCCAGCAGCACGAGGGTAGACTATGGCTACACCTTC
TRBJ2-7 | TRBV11-2 | TRBD2 | . | CASALAGVSTYEQYF | TGTGCCAGTGCACTAGCGGGGGTATCTACCTACGAGCAGTACTTC
TRBJ1-2 | TRBV19 | . | . | CASSPERLLPNNGYTF | TGTGCCAGTAGTCCCGAGAGACTCCTACCCAATAATGGCTACACCTTC
TRBJ2-3 | TRBV10-3 | TRBD1 | . | CAIRGDRAIDTQYF | TGTGCCATCAGGGGTGACAGGGCTATAGATACGCAGTATTTT
TRBJ2-5 | TRBV7-7 | . | few | CASSSMGSALMTQYF | TGTGCTAGCAGCTCCATGGGGAGTGCCCTGATGACCCAGTACTTC
TRBJ1-1 | TRBV19 | TRBD1 | . | CASRVWLQGVDEAFF | TGTGCCAGTAGGGTATGGTTACAGGGGGTGGATGAAGCTTTCTTT
TRBJ1-2 | TRBV6-4 | . | . | CASSDSTGSDYGYTF | TGTGCCAGCAGTGACTCCACAGGGTCTGACTATGGCTACACCTTC
TRBJ1-4 | TRBV5-6 | . | once | CASSHLTVGVSTNEKLFF | TGTGCCAGCAGCCACCTTACAGTGGGAGTTTCAACTAATGAAAAACTGTTTTTT
TRBJ1-6 | TRBV11-3 | TRBD1 | . | CASSPPGTDYNSPLHF | TGTGCCAGCAGCCCTCCCGGGACAGACTATAATTCACCCCTCCACTTT